This TCR beta chain was sequenced during a study of T cell changes during pregnancy in multiple sclerosis (dated by TCRdb to between 2018 and 2021). Study-level background: The study examined how the T cell repertoire changed over the course of pregnancy in women with multiple sclerosis.

CDR1 and CDR2 are read off the germline V gene as SGHTA and FQGNSA. V was cut back by 5 bases and J by 3 bases, leaving a gap of 17 bases between them. Its CDR3 holds 15 amino acids, cysteine through phenylalanine. Just CDR3 DNA is preserved here, 45 bases in frame from base 1. As for this clone: Its binding antigen is unknown. Nothing much larger sits one base from this clone, and base qualities are not available.

Libraries were built with the immunoSEQ multiplex PCR assay. In TCRdb, the immuneACCESS table is reduced to in-frame sequences with V and J assigned. These tables do not hold every clone; where another copy was compared, an unresolved V gene accounts for under half, and the others remain unexplained. Across this sample there are around 130,000 clones, with around 97% seen only once. About 0.45% of the sample comes from the top ten. This clonotype was sampled from a female donor with multiple sclerosis, enrolled in a pregnancy study. Source: peripheral blood, taken after pregnancy. This chain is built from TRBV7-2 and TRBJ2-7; no confident D gene assignment can be made. The nucleotides are TGTGCCAGCAGCCCCCGGGTCCTTTACTACTACGAGCAGTACTTC. Translated, this is CASSPRVLYYYEQYF.